The T cell receptor beta chain under discussion was sequenced for a study of T-cell memory formation after mild COVID-19. On this clonotype itself: Its antigen remains unidentified.

Whole-study results and caveats: Contracting clones, day 15 to 85, had balanced CD4/CD8, and later expanders favored CD4+. SARS-CoV-2 specificity of second-wave clones peaking day 37 was unconfirmed. Pre-infection memory already had some responding clones, implying cross-reactive memory joined.

Using its own MiXCR run on the 5' RACE reads, TCRdb lists one record per CDR3 protein. The sample shows around 300,000 distinct CDR3 sequences, roughly 8.2% of them seen only once. The CDR3 is 14 residues long. Germline V gene data show CDR1 as SGHVS and CDR2 as FQNEAQ. V lost 5 bases and J 2 bases, leaving 12 bases between the germline ends. Sequences were obtained from PBMCs or a T cell subset sorted from them (not recorded which). This clonotype was obtained from a man aged 18 to 30 who had mild COVID-19 (a few samples of this study predate the infection). Cell type and time point are not known. The chain recombines TRBV7-8 with TRBJ1-2, with D maybe TRBD1 (6 bases). CDR3 sequence (DNA): TGTGCCAGCAGCCCCCGGGACAAGAACTATGGCTACACCTTC. Translating gives CASSPRDKNYGYTF.